These T cell receptor beta chains were read from a single sample in a study of beta chain features in type 1 diabetes. TCRdb's table, derived via immunoSEQ multiplex PCR, lists solely in-frame clones and lacks some. The data contain about 150,000 clones, roughly 10% of them singletons. The source material was central memory CD4+ T cells from blood. Source of these receptors: a young man in good health. CDR3s include the opening cysteine and the closing phenylalanine or tryptophan. D genes are given only for firm matches. Size is omitted from some rows. Given values are once, few, many or a class for expanded clones.

size,D,J,V,DNA,CDR3
few,.,TRBJ2-1,TRBV7-3,TGTGCCAGCAGCTTGGGTCTCGGCAATGAGCAGTTCTTC,CASSLGLGNEQFF
.,.,TRBJ2-1,TRBV7-2,TGTGCCAGCAGGCAGGCCGGGACTTCCCGCAGTGAGCAGTTCTTC,CASRQAGTSRSEQFF
few,TRBD1,TRBJ2-3,TRBV7-3,TGTGCCAGCAGCTTACAAACAGGGGCCACAGATACGCAGTATTTT,CASSLQTGATDTQYF
.,.,TRBJ1-1,TRBV5-1,TGCGCCAGCAGCTTGGCTTTCATGAACACTGAAGCTTTCTTT,CASSLAFMNTEAFF
many,.,TRBJ2-5,TRBV7-6,TGTGCCAGCAGCCAGGGGGAGACCCAGTACTTC,CASSQGETQYF
few,.,TRBJ2-3,TRBV7-3,TGTGCCAGCAGCTTCAGCGGGAGCACAGATACGCAGTATTTT,CASSFSGSTDTQYF
few,.,TRBJ2-5,TRBV7-3,TGTGCCAGCAGCTTATGGGGTGGAGAGACCCAGTACTTC,CASSLWGGETQYF
.,.,TRBJ1-4,TRBV28,TGTGCCAGCAGTTTACTGAGCAGGGGTAATGAAAAACTGTTTTTT,CASSLLSRGNEKLFF
few,TRBD1,TRBJ2-7,TRBV28,TGTGCCAGCAGTGTGACAGGGATTAGGTACGAGCAGTACTTC,CASSVTGIRYEQYF
few,TRBD1,TRBJ1-2,TRBV6-5,TGTGCCAGCAGTCGGCGACAGGGAAGGGGCTACACCTTC,CASSRRQGRGYTF
few,.,TRBJ1-4,TRBV15,TGTGCCACCAGCAGAGGCCCCCTGGAAAAACTGTTTTTT,CATSRGPLEKLFF
.,.,TRBJ1-6,TRBV11-2,TGTGCCAGCAGCTTCGAGGTTTCACCCCTCCACTTT,CASSFEVSPLHF
.,.,TRBJ2-2,TRBV28,TGTGCCAGCTCGGTCCTTGCAGGAAATGGACTGTTTTTT,CASSVLAGNGLFF
many,TRBD1,TRBJ2-7,TRBV28,TGTGCCAGCAGTGCAACGACAGGGCGCTACGAGCAGTACTTC,CASSATTGRYEQYF
few,.,TRBJ1-5,TRBV7-8,TGTGCCAGCAGAATGGGAGCTAGCAATCAGCCCCAGCATTTT,CASRMGASNQPQHF
many,.,TRBJ2-4,TRBV5-8,TGTGCCAGCAGCTTGGGAGAGCACCGGGCCAAAAACATTCAGTACTTC,CASSLGEHRAKNIQYF
.,.,TRBJ2-2,TRBV29-1,TGCAGCGTCGCGGGACCGTTGTACACCGGGGAGCTGTTTTTT,CSVAGPLYTGELFF